This TCR beta chain comes out of a study of blood T cells in healthy people across ages. This clonotype was seen a few times. The authors ran a second PCR of about 6 to 11 cycles using a sample-barcoded 5' primer and a J-beta primer mix. TCRdb re-called the 5' RACE reads through MiXCR, storing one row per CDR3 protein. The table lists 1.5 million to 2 million distinct CDR3 sequences, 28% of them singletons. The specimen sequenced was blood. This TCR was recovered from a woman younger than 45 in good health.

CDR3 amino acids: CASSRRISTDTQYF. In DNA form, the CDR3 reads TGTGCCAGCAGCCGCCGTATTAGCACAGATACGCAGTATTTT. This sequence joins TRBV7-2 and TRBJ2-3; no definite D call. CDR3 length: 14 residues. Germline assignment: CDR1 SGHTA and CDR2 FQGNSA. The ends were cut back, 5 bases at V and 0 bases at J, with 9 bases in the middle.